These 11 T cell receptor beta chains came from one sample sequenced in a study of T cells in Graves' hyperthyroidism and ophthalmopathy. TCR beta CDR3 regions were amplified from RNA transcripts. During a first-round RT-PCR of the TCR CDR3, the HTBI primer set was used. TCRdb reprocessed the multiplex PCR reads with MiXCR, giving one entry per CDR3 protein. This table has 400,000 or so distinct CDR3 sequences, over 12% appearing once. The specimen was blood. These receptors were collected from a man aged 45-60 years with Graves' ophthalmopathy.

This clonotype was observed many times. The rearrangement uses TRBV20-1 and TRBJ2-7; 9 positions match TRBD1. With V trimmed by 6 bases and J by 2 bases, 2 bases remained unmatched. The CDR3 sequence is 12 residues long. Per the germline V gene, CDR1 is DFQATT and CDR2 is SNEGSKA (reference sequence). CDR3 residues: CSARTGAYEQYF. CDR3 nucleotide sequence: TGCAGTGCCCGGACAGGGGCCTACGAGCAGTACTTC.

In regard to this clonotype: One end of the junction varies from germline; a read error may be responsible. The chain employs TRBV6-1 and TRBJ2-2; 7 bases are a match to TRBD2. The CDR3 is 15 residues long. CDR1 is MNHNS and CDR2 is SASEGT in the germline V gene. CDR3 nucleotides: TGTGCCGGCAGGCTCCTGGGGGGGGGGACCGGGGAGCTGTTTTTT. It yields the protein CAGRLLGGGTGELFF.

This clonotype was counted at least ten times. V and J are TRBV28 and TRBJ2-6; D not certain. The CDR3 contains 15 residues. Germline V gene lookup returns CDR1 MDHEN and CDR2 SYDVKM. Trimming removed 2 bases from V and 2 bases from J, with 7 bases in between. The DNA for the CDR3 is TGTGCCAGCAGTTTAAATGGGGCTGGGGCCAACGTCCTGACTTTC. This translates into CASSLNGAGANVLTF. The full variable domain, its missing parts supplied by reference TRBV28 and TRBJ2-6, is DVKVTQSSRYLVKRTGEKVFLECVQDMDHENMFWYRQDPGLGLRLIYFSYDVKMKEKGDIPEGYSVSREKKERFSLILESASTNQTSMYLCASSLNGAGANVLTFGAGSRLTVL.

This clonotype was counted many times. CDR3 amino acids: CASSLDPASGQETQYF. DNA of the CDR3: TGTGCCAGCAGCTTAGATCCAGCTAGCGGCCAAGAGACCCAGTACTTC. The chain combines TRBV11-2 with TRBJ2-5, with 7 positions matching TRBD2. Per germline, CDR1 SGHAT and CDR2 FQNNGV. V dropped 0 bases and J dropped 1; count of bases not matched to a gene: 5. CDR3 length: 16 amino acids.

In its sample, this clonotype was seen a few times. The chain recombines TRBV3-1 with TRBJ2-7, with TRBD2 matching 13 bases. The CDR3 contains 17 residues. Germline V gene lookup returns CDR1 LGHDT and CDR2 YNNKEL (reference sequence). Losses at the gene ends were 5 bases for V and 2 bases for J; bases not matched to a gene: 9. This CDR3 is CASSLGLAGVSAYEQYF. CDR3 bases: TGTGCCAGCAGCTTAGGACTAGCGGGAGTCTCGGCCTACGAGCAGTACTTC.

This clonotype was detected a few times. The chain has TRBV15 and TRBJ1-2; no clear D gene. V was shortened by 4 bases and J by 4 bases, with 10 bases between the two germline ends. Germline assignment: CDR1 LNHNV and CDR2 YYDKDF (reference sequence). This CDR3 spans 13 amino acids. CDR3 bases: TGTGCCACCAGCATCGGGAGTCTCTATGGCTACACCTTC. Translation gives CATSIGSLYGYTF. The whole variable domain, filled in from reference TRBV15 and TRBJ1-2, reads DAMVIQNPRYQVTQFGKPVTLSCSQTLNHNVMYWYQQKSSQAPKLLFHYYDKDFNNEADTPDNFQSRRPNTSFCFLDIRSPGLGDTAMYLCATSIGSLYGYTFGSGTRLTVV.

This clonotype came up many times. The chain has TRBV6-1 and TRBJ2-7; TRBD1 is a possible D gene (6 bases). The CDR3 has 15 residues. Germline V gives CDR1 MNHNS, CDR2 SASEGT. V lost 4 bases and J 5 bases, leaving 18 bases between the germline ends. The CDR3: CASSASPPQGHEQYF. In DNA, the CDR3 is TGTGCCAGCAGTGCCTCACCCCCACAGGGCCACGAGCAGTACTTC.

Worth noting for this clonotype: This sequence may be a read error, since a much larger clone differs from it by one base. This rearrangement joins TRBV5-1 to TRBJ2-2; 8 bases are a match to TRBD1. Germline CDR1 SGHRS, CDR2 YFSETQ. This CDR3 is 15 amino acids long. The CDR3 coding sequence is TGCGCCAGCAGCTTCGAGACAGGGGCCACCAGGGAGCTGTTTTTT. This translates into CASSFETGATRELFF. The full variable domain, its missing parts supplied by reference TRBV5-1 and TRBJ2-2, is KAGVTQTPRYLIKTRGQQVTLSCSPISGHRSVSWYQQTPGQGLQFLFEYFSETQRNKGNFPGRFSGRQFSNSRSEMNVSTLELGDSALYLCASSFETGATRELFFGEGSRLTVL.

In this sample, this clonotype turned up a few times. The chain links TRBV2 to TRBJ2-2, with TRBD1 as a possible D gene (6 bases). The V gene lost 8 bases and the J gene lost 6 bases, with 19 bases spanning the gap. Germline V gives CDR1 SNHLY, CDR2 FYNNEI. The CDR3 consists of 15 residues. CDR3 in amino acids: CASRGGLLAAGELFF. CDR3 DNA sequence: TGTGCCAGCCGTGGGGGCTTGCTAGCTGCCGGGGAGCTGTTTTTT. The full variable domain, completed using reference TRBV2 and TRBJ2-2, is EPEVTQTPSHQVTQMGQEVILRCVPISNHLYFYWYRQILGQKVEFLVSFYNNEISEKSEIFDDQFSVERPDGSNFTLKIRSTKLEDSAMYFCASRGGLLAAGELFFGEGSRLTVL.

In its sample, this clonotype was seen many times. V usage is TRBV2 and J usage is TRBJ2-7; D is perhaps TRBD1 (6 bases). The CDR3 runs 14 residues. The V gene lost 1 base and the J gene lost 2 bases, with 9 bases spanning the gap. CDR1 is SNHLY and CDR2 is FYNNEI in the germline V gene. In DNA form, the CDR3 reads TGTGCCAGCAGTGAAGACAGGGCGCCCTACGAGCAGTACTTC. Its protein product is CASSEDRAPYEQYF.

This clonotype was detected many times. The V call is TRBV2, the J call TRBJ1-2; 7 bases fit TRBD1. Germline V gene sequence: CDR1 SNHLY, CDR2 FYNNEI. The V segment lost 6 bases and the J segment 2 bases; nucleotides outside the gene matches: 6. This CDR3 region has 14 residues. CDR3 loop: CASRRQGNNYGYTF. The DNA for the CDR3 is TGTGCCAGCAGAAGACAGGGCAACAACTATGGCTACACCTTC.